This TCR beta chain derives from a study of blood T cell repertoires in COVID-19. Looking at the study overall: The United States, Italy and Spain were the sources of the acute and convalescent COVID-19 samples. T cells, B-cell-depleted T cells, or PBMCs supplied cDNA or gDNA.

This CDR3 region has 13 residues. Germline CDR1 is SQVTM and CDR2 is ANQGSEA. Trimming took 0 bases from V and 2 from J, leaving 7 bases between them. This clone was counted only a few times. As originally analysed: Using reference gene primer amplification, nucleated cell counts were estimated. Assay: immunoSEQ multiplex PCR; the TCRdb copy retains only in-frame clones and omits some. Clone size and the V and J calls come from that table; the DNA yielded D and trimming. This sample has 88,000 or so clones, with approximately 86% found just once. The material sequenced was peripheral blood. The chain is built from TRBV29-1 and TRBJ1-2; D is unclear. The TCR was taken from a man between 60 and 75 years old with acute or convalescent COVID-19. The CDR3: CSVEDQQNYGYTF. CDR3 sequence (DNA): TGCAGCGTTGAAGATCAACAGAACTATGGCTACACCTTC.